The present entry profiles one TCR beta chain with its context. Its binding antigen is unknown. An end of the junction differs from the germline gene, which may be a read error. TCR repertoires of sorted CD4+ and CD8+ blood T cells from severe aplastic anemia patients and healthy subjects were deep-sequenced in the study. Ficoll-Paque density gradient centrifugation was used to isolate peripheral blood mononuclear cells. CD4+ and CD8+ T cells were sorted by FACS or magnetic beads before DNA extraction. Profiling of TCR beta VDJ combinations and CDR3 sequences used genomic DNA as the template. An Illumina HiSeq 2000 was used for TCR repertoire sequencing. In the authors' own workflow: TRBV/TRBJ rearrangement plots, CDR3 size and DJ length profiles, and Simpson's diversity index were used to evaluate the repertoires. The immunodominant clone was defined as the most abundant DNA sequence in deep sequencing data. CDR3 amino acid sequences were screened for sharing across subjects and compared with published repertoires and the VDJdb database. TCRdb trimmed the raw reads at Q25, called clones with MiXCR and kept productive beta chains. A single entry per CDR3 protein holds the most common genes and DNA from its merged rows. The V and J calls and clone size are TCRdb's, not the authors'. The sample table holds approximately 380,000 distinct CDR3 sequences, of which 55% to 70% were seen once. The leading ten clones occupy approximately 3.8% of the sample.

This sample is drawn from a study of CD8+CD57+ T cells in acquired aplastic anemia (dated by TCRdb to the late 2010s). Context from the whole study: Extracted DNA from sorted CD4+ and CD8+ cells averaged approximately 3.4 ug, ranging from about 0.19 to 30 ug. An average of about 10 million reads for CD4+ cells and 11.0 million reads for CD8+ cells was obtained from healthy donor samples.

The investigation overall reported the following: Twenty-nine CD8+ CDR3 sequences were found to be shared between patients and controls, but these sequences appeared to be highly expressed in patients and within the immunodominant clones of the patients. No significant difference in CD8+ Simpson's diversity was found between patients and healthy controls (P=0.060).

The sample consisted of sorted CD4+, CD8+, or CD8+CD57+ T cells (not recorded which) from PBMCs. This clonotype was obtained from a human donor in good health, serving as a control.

The bases read TGTGCCAGCAGCTCCCACGGGGTTCTGAACTACGCGCAGTACTTC. Its protein product is CASSSHGVLNYAQYF. The rearranged chain carries TRBV7-3 and TRBJ2-7; TRBD2 is possibly the D segment (5 matching bases). The CDR3 sequence holds 15 residues, the cysteine and phenylalanine included. Only CDR3 DNA is held: 45 bases, read in frame from base 1. Via the germline V gene, CDR1 is SGHTA and CDR2 FQGTGA. With all but the CDR3 taken from the reference TRBV7-3 and TRBJ2-7 genes, the full variable domain is: GAGVSQTPSNKVTEKGKYVELRCDPISGHTALYWYRQSLGQGPEFLIYFQGTGAADDSGLPNDRFFAVRPEGSVSTLKIQRTERGDSAVYLCASSSHGVLNYAQYFGPGTRLTVT.